The rows below give T cell receptor beta chains drawn from one sample of a study of CD8 T cells in Susac syndrome. TCRdb reprocessed the immunoSEQ multiplex PCR reads with MiXCR, giving one entry per CDR3 protein. The sample lists 130,000 or so distinct CDR3 sequences, just over 95% occurring once. The specimen was CD4+ T cells from PBMCs. The source is a human donor with Susac syndrome. Both conserved end residues are part of each CDR3. Each record gives: CDR3 length, V gene, D gene, J gene, clone size, CDR3 protein, CDR3 DNA. A D gene is named only where the DNA matches it firmly. The size field is filled for only some rows; it gives once, few, many or a size class.

CDR3 length: 14; V gene: TRBV12-3/TRBV12-4; D gene: NA; J gene: TRBJ2-7; clone size: NA; CDR3 protein: CASSPREGVYEQYF; CDR3 DNA: TGTGCCAGCAGTCCCCGAGAAGGGGTATACGAGCAGTACTTC
CDR3 length: 15; V gene: TRBV15; D gene: NA; J gene: TRBJ2-5; clone size: NA; CDR3 protein: CATSSQTDYQETQYF; CDR3 DNA: TGTGCCACCAGCTCCCAGACGGATTACCAAGAGACCCAGTACTTC
CDR3 length: 13; V gene: TRBV20-1; D gene: NA; J gene: TRBJ2-1; clone size: NA; CDR3 protein: CSANPVSYNEQFF; CDR3 DNA: TGCAGTGCTAATCCAGTGTCCTACAATGAGCAGTTCTTC
CDR3 length: 18; V gene: TRBV6-5; D gene: TRBD1; J gene: TRBJ2-1; clone size: NA; CDR3 protein: CASSYSMLPGQGYNEQFF; CDR3 DNA: TGTGCCAGCAGTTACTCGATGCTTCCGGGACAGGGTTACAATGAGCAGTTCTTC
CDR3 length: 13; V gene: TRBV12-3/TRBV12-4; D gene: NA; J gene: TRBJ1-2; clone size: NA; CDR3 protein: CASKPTENYGYTF; CDR3 DNA: TGTGCCAGCAAACCGACGGAGAACTATGGCTACACCTTC
CDR3 length: 14; V gene: TRBV29-1; D gene: TRBD1; J gene: TRBJ1-3; clone size: once; CDR3 protein: CSARTGYSGNTIYF; CDR3 DNA: TGCAGCGCAAGGACAGGGTACTCTGGAAACACCATATATTTT
CDR3 length: 13; V gene: TRBV29-1; D gene: NA; J gene: TRBJ2-1; clone size: NA; CDR3 protein: CSVLKGDGNEQFF; CDR3 DNA: TGCAGCGTTTTAAAGGGGGACGGCAATGAGCAGTTCTTC
CDR3 length: 14; V gene: TRBV12-3/TRBV12-4; D gene: NA; J gene: TRBJ1-1; clone size: NA; CDR3 protein: CASSLVTEGGEAFF; CDR3 DNA: TGTGCCAGCAGTTTAGTAACGGAAGGGGGAGAAGCTTTCTTT
CDR3 length: 13; V gene: TRBV7-9; D gene: NA; J gene: TRBJ1-6; clone size: NA; CDR3 protein: CASTPAWNSPLHF; CDR3 DNA: TGTGCCAGCACCCCGGCCTGGAATTCACCCCTCCACTTT
CDR3 length: 12; V gene: TRBV29-1; D gene: TRBD1; J gene: TRBJ2-7; clone size: once; CDR3 protein: CSVRQGPYEQYF; CDR3 DNA: TGCAGCGTGCGACAGGGTCCCTACGAGCAGTACTTC
CDR3 length: 14; V gene: TRBV7-9; D gene: NA; J gene: TRBJ2-1; clone size: NA; CDR3 protein: CASSFSVSYNEQFF; CDR3 DNA: TGTGCCAGCAGCTTCTCGGTTTCCTACAATGAGCAGTTCTTC
CDR3 length: 15; V gene: TRBV12-3/TRBV12-4; D gene: TRBD2; J gene: TRBJ2-7; clone size: NA; CDR3 protein: CASSFQASGTYEQYF; CDR3 DNA: TGTGCCAGCAGTTTTCAGGCTAGCGGAACCTACGAGCAGTACTTC
CDR3 length: 11; V gene: TRBV6-2/TRBV6-3; D gene: NA; J gene: TRBJ2-7; clone size: NA; CDR3 protein: CASSYFYEQYF; CDR3 DNA: TGTGCCAGCAGTTACTTCTACGAGCAGTACTTC
CDR3 length: 15; V gene: TRBV12-3/TRBV12-4; D gene: NA; J gene: TRBJ1-2; clone size: NA; CDR3 protein: CASSSRSQGYRGYTF; CDR3 DNA: TGTGCCAGCAGTTCCCGATCACAGGGTTATCGTGGCTACACCTTC
CDR3 length: 15; V gene: TRBV27; D gene: TRBD2; J gene: TRBJ2-1; clone size: NA; CDR3 protein: CASTAAGGLYNEQFF; CDR3 DNA: TGTGCCAGCACCGCGGCGGGAGGGCTCTACAATGAGCAGTTCTTC
CDR3 length: 11; V gene: TRBV5-6; D gene: NA; J gene: TRBJ2-1; clone size: once; CDR3 protein: CASSYDRSQFF; CDR3 DNA: TGTGCCAGCAGCTATGACAGGTCCCAGTTCTTC
CDR3 length: 13; V gene: TRBV12-3/TRBV12-4; D gene: NA; J gene: TRBJ2-7; clone size: NA; CDR3 protein: CASSLNQGGEQYF; CDR3 DNA: TGTGCCAGCAGTTTAAACCAGGGAGGCGAGCAGTACTTC
CDR3 length: 15; V gene: TRBV2; D gene: NA; J gene: TRBJ2-7; clone size: NA; CDR3 protein: CASSEGGDGTYEQYF; CDR3 DNA: TGTGCCAGCAGTGAAGGCGGGGACGGGACCTACGAGCAGTACTTC
CDR3 length: 15; V gene: TRBV5-4; D gene: NA; J gene: TRBJ2-7; clone size: NA; CDR3 protein: CASSRGVRTADEQYF; CDR3 DNA: TGTGCCAGCAGTCGAGGGGTCAGAACAGCGGACGAGCAGTACTTC
CDR3 length: 15; V gene: TRBV7-2; D gene: TRBD2; J gene: TRBJ2-1; clone size: NA; CDR3 protein: CASSYRLAGANEQFF; CDR3 DNA: TGTGCCAGCAGCTATAGACTAGCGGGCGCCAATGAGCAGTTCTTC
CDR3 length: 10; V gene: TRBV2; D gene: NA; J gene: TRBJ1-2; clone size: NA; CDR3 protein: CASTGYGYTF; CDR3 DNA: TGTGCCAGCACCGGCTATGGCTACACCTTC
CDR3 length: 14; V gene: TRBV27; D gene: TRBD2; J gene: TRBJ2-3; clone size: NA; CDR3 protein: CATRQRDYTDTQYF; CDR3 DNA: TGTGCCACCCGGCAGCGGGACTACACAGATACGCAGTATTTT
CDR3 length: 13; V gene: TRBV27; D gene: NA; J gene: TRBJ1-2; clone size: once; CDR3 protein: CASRRLGLYGYTF; CDR3 DNA: TGTGCCAGCAGGCGGCTGGGACTTTATGGCTACACCTTC
CDR3 length: 12; V gene: TRBV29-1; D gene: NA; J gene: TRBJ1-2; clone size: NA; CDR3 protein: CSVPKPGGGYTF; CDR3 DNA: TGCAGCGTTCCAAAACCGGGTGGAGGCTACACCTTC
CDR3 length: 15; V gene: TRBV9; D gene: TRBD2; J gene: TRBJ2-1; clone size: NA; CDR3 protein: CASSAIAGGYNEQFF; CDR3 DNA: TGTGCCAGCAGCGCTATAGCGGGGGGGTACAATGAGCAGTTCTTC
CDR3 length: 12; V gene: TRBV20-1; D gene: TRBD1; J gene: TRBJ2-1; clone size: NA; CDR3 protein: CSAWTGGNEQFF; CDR3 DNA: TGCAGTGCTTGGACAGGGGGCAATGAGCAGTTCTTC
CDR3 length: 15; V gene: TRBV6-2/TRBV6-3; D gene: NA; J gene: TRBJ2-3; clone size: NA; CDR3 protein: CASRIRASSTDTQYF; CDR3 DNA: TGTGCCAGCAGGATAAGAGCCTCTAGCACAGATACGCAGTATTTT
CDR3 length: 15; V gene: TRBV5-1; D gene: NA; J gene: TRBJ1-2; clone size: NA; CDR3 protein: CASGKEGASNYGYTF; CDR3 DNA: TGCGCCAGCGGTAAAGAAGGGGCGAGTAACTATGGCTACACCTTC
CDR3 length: 14; V gene: TRBV6-5; D gene: TRBD1; J gene: TRBJ1-5; clone size: NA; CDR3 protein: CASSLRTGTQPQHF; CDR3 DNA: TGTGCCAGCAGTCTAAGGACAGGGACTCAGCCCCAGCATTTT
CDR3 length: 15; V gene: TRBV12-3/TRBV12-4; D gene: NA; J gene: TRBJ1-1; clone size: NA; CDR3 protein: CASSLGGSRDTEAFF; CDR3 DNA: TGTGCCAGCAGTTTGGGGGGCTCCAGAGACACTGAAGCTTTCTTT
CDR3 length: 14; V gene: TRBV5-6; D gene: NA; J gene: TRBJ1-2; clone size: NA; CDR3 protein: CASSHDAGEYGYTF; CDR3 DNA: TGTGCCAGCAGCCATGATGCCGGAGAATATGGCTACACCTTC
CDR3 length: 15; V gene: TRBV7-2; D gene: NA; J gene: TRBJ1-5; clone size: NA; CDR3 protein: CASSEGTVSNQPQHF; CDR3 DNA: TGTGCCAGCAGCGAAGGGACTGTAAGCAATCAGCCCCAGCATTTT